This T cell receptor (beta chain) emerged from a study of cytomegalovirus exposure and HLA in healthy donors. This clone was detected a few times. The primer mix had 60 Vbeta and 13 Jbeta primers. TCRdb's table, derived via immunoSEQ multiplex PCR, lists solely in-frame clones and lacks some. The sample records fewer than 200,000 clones, approximately 80% being singletons. The ends lost 5 bases at V and 4 bases at J; junction bases unmatched: 5. The CDR3 is made up of 13 amino acids. Germline CDR1 is GTSNPN and CDR2 is SVGIG (reference sequence). The specimen sequenced was PBMCs. The clonotype was recovered from a male donor in good health and CMV-seropositive. This chain links TRBV30 with TRBJ1-3; 7 nucleotides match TRBD1. The CDR3 DNA reads TGTGCCTGGGACAGGGCTGAAGGAAACACCATATATTTT. Translating gives CAWDRAEGNTIYF.